This T cell receptor beta chain is drawn from a study of blood T cell repertoires in COVID-19. Study context: Sites across the United States, Italy and Spain contributed samples from acute and convalescent COVID-19. Sample material is recorded as cDNA or gDNA derived from T cells, B-cell-depleted T cells, or PBMCs.

Per the authors' pipeline: Estimates of nucleated cell counts were drawn from the amplification of reference gene primers. The data were produced by immunoSEQ multiplex PCR, yet TCRdb's version contains in-frame clones alone and is incomplete. V and J calls and clone size follow that table, whereas D and trimming were derived from the DNA. The table shows about 220,000 clones, with around 87% occurring only once. Germline assignment: CDR1 LNHDA and CDR2 SQIVND (reference sequence). This CDR3 region has 11 residues. Trimming cost V 7 bases and J 3 bases, with 3 bases left between them. Seattle patients were enrolled while actively infected and followed longitudinally.

Material: peripheral blood. This chain joins TRBV19 and TRBJ2-2; no reliable D call. The sequence was collected from a woman aged 45 to 65 with COVID-19, enrolled during active disease. CDR3 loop: CASTYTGELFF. Here the CDR3 DNA reads TGTGCCAGTACCTACACCGGGGAGCTGTTTTTT.